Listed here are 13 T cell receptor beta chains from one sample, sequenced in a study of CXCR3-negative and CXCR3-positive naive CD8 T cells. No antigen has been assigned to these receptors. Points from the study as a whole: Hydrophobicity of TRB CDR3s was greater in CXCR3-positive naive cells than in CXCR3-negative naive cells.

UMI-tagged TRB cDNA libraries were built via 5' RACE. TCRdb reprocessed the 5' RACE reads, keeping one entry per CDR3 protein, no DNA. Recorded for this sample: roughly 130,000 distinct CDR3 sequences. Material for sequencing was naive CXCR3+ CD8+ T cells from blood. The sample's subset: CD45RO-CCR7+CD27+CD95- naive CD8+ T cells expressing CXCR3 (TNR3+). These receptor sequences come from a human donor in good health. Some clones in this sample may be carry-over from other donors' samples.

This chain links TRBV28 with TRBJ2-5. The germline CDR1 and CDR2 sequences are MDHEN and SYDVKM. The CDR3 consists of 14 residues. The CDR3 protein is CASSLMSRQETQYF.

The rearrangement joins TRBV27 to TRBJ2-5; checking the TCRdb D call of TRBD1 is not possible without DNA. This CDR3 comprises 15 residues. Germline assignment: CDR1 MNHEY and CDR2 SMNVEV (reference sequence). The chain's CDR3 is CASSQQDRLQETQYF.

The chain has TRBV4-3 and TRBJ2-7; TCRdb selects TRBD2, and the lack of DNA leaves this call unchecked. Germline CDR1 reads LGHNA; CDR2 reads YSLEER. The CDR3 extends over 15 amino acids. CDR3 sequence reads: CASSQDRAGPYEQYF.

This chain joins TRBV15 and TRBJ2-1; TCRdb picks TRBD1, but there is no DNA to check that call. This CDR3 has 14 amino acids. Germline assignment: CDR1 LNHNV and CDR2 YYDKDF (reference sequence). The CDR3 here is CATSRRTGYNEQFF.

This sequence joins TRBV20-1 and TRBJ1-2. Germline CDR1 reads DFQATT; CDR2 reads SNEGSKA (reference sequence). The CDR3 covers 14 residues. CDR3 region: CSASDGSWTYGYTF.

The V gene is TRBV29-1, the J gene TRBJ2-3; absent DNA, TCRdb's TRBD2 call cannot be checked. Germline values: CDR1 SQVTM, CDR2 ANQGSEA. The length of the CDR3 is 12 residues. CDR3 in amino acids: CSGRTIGDTQYF.

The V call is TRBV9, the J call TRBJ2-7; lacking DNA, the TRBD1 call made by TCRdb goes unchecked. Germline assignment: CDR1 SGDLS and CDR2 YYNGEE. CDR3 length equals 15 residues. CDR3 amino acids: CASSVGTARSYEQYF.

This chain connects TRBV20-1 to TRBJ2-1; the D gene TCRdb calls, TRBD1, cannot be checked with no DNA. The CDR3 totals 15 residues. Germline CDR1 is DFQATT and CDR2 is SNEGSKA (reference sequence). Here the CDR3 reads CSARGDLAYYNEQFF.

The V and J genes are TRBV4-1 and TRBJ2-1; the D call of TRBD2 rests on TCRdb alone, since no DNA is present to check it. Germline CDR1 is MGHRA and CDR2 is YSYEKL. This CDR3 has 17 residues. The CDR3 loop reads CASSQMVAGGSGNEQFF.

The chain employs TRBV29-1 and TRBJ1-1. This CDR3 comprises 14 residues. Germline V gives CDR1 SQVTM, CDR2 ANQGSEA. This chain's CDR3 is CSVEWWLTGTEAFF.

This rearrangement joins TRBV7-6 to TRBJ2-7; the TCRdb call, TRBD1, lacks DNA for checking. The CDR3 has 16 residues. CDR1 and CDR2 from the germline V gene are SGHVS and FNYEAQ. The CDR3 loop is CASSEGGAGYSYEQYF.

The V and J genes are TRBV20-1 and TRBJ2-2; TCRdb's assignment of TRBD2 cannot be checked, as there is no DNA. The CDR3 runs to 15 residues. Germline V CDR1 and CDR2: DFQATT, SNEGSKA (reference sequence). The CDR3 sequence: CSAGTPTIGTGELFF.

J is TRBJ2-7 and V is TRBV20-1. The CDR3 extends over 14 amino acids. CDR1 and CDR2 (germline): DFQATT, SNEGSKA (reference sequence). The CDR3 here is CSARVVGRPYEQYF.